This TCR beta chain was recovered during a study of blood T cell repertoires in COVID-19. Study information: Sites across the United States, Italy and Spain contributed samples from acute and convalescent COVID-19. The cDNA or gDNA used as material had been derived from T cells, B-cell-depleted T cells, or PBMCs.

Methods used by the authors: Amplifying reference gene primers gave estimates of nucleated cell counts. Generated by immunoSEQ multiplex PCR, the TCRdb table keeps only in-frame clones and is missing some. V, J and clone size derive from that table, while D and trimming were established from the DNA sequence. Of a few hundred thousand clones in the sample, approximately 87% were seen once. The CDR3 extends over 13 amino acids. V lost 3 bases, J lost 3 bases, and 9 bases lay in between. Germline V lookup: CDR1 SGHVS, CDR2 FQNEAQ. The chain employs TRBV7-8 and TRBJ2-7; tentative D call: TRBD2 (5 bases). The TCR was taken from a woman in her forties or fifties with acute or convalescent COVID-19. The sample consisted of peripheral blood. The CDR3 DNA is TGTGCCAGCAGCTTCGGGGAGAACTACGAGCAGTACTTC. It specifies CASSFGENYEQYF.